This T cell receptor (beta chain) was sequenced in a study of shared clonotypes between healthy human individuals. The study's findings and limits: Naive subsets usually exceeded memory subsets in estimated richness. Approximately 5.3% was the fraction of naive CD4 clonotypes found shared across several donors.

The germline V and J ends were trimmed by 5 bases and 2 bases, with 13 bases remaining between them. The length of the CDR3 is 15 residues. Germline CDR1 is ENHRY and CDR2 is SYGVKD. Replicate PCRs from sorted subsets contained around 200 ng DNA, which is roughly 30,000 T cell genomes. In the source study's methods: ImmunoSEQ sequences covered only the junction and lacked quality scores; filtering therefore differed. Repertoires were generated with immunoSEQ multiplex PCR, while TCRdb's copy carries only in-frame clones and drops some. Clone size and V and J calls were adopted from that table, with D and trimming inferred from the DNA. The data show millions of clones, approximately 93% seen once. On this clone itself: What it binds is not known.

The rearrangement joins TRBV10-3 to TRBJ2-1; D is possibly TRBD2 (6 bases). The origin of this receptor is a man between 18 and 35 years old in good health. Some clones in this sample may be carry-over from other donors' samples. Sequencing was performed on naive CD4+ T cells from PBMCs. Sample subset: CD45RA+ positively selected. The CDR3 loop reads CAISPMGGAYNEQFF. CDR3 nucleotides: TGTGCCATCAGTCCTATGGGGGGAGCCTACAATGAGCAGTTCTTC.